Reported below is one T cell receptor (beta chain). No cognate antigen has been identified for it. The input lacks base qualities; no much larger clone sits a single base away. The CDR3 measures 16 amino acids from cysteine to phenylalanine. Just CDR3 DNA is preserved here, 48 bases in frame from base 1. According to the germline V gene (reference sequence), CDR1 reads LNHDA and CDR2 reads SQIVND. At the junction V is shortened by 4 bases and J by 4 bases; bases outside the gene matches: 6. Using the deep immunoSEQ assay, TCR CDR3 regions were amplified from genomic DNA by multiplex PCR. Extracted genomic DNA from each cell subset was distributed evenly across all wells of several immunoSEQ 96-well plates, and each plate was treated as a replicate. For sorted subsets, about 0.2 ug genomic DNA, equal to about 30,000 T cell genomes, was loaded into each replicate PCR. The purified libraries were quantified using a Qubit 3.0 fluorometer, sized with a Bioanalyzer 2100, and then quantified again using the KAPA Library Quantification kit. Each immunoSEQ 96-well plate was sequenced on its own single-read 150-cycle Illumina NextSeq 550 flow cell. Per the source publication's procedure: The immunoSEQ output contained only junctional sequences without quality scores, so filtering could not match that applied to full-length reads. Sequences were annotated with PyIR, a Python wrapper for IgBLAST v1.9, using IMGT germline references to assign V/J genes and CDR3. Reads were removed for weak V/J assignments (E-value above 1e-6), missing CDR3, stop codons, out-of-frame junctions, or ambiguous translated residues. A V3J clonotype was defined by an identical inferred V gene, J gene, and CDR3 amino acid sequence. The percentage overlap between two repertoires was calculated by dividing the number of shared unique clonotypes by the size of the smaller repertoire. RTK rarefaction, the Chao1 estimator, and Recon v2.1 estimates of unobserved clonotypes were used to assess repertoire richness. Generation probabilities for all TCRbeta clonotypes obtained by the gDNA method from four donors were computed using OLGA. What TCRdb holds here is the immuneACCESS table cut down to in-frame rearrangements. Part of the clones is not present; checked against another copy, under half of the missing clones reflect an unresolved V gene, and the others are unexplained. That table is the source of V, J and clone size, and D and trimming were worked out from the DNA. The sample includes roughly 2 million clones, with nearly 97% observed a single time. The top ten constitute roughly 0.13% of the sample.

The donors were healthy, HIV-negative adults with no recently reported acute infections or vaccinations. Every donor was a Caucasian adult living in Nashville, Tennessee, USA. CD4+ T cells were enriched through magnetic negative selection, after which naive cells were positively selected on CD45RA and the remaining negative fraction served as the memory subset. Blood was collected by leukapheresis, and PBMCs were isolated by Ficoll-Histopaque density gradient centrifugation and then cryopreserved in liquid nitrogen vapor phase. Purity and quantity of every magnetically sorted T cell population were checked by analytical flow cytometry. Genomic DNA was isolated from each sorted fraction and quantified by UV absorbance on a Nanodrop 2000c. This sample was included in a study of shared clonotypes between healthy human individuals (dated by TCRdb to between 2020 and 2021). In the study overall: A couple of women and a few men aged 18 to 49 years were included in the cohort. For each donor, CD4 naive and CD4 memory were each run on three plates, CD8 naive on two plates, and CD8 memory on one plate. The study deeply sequenced blood TCR repertoires of about 5 healthy adults to estimate repertoire size and the extent of clonotype sharing between individuals. To increase sequencing depth and limit assay-specific biases, TCR repertoire library preparation and sequencing were carried out by different laboratories using diverse techniques. Per donor, leukapheresis produced somewhere between about 0.8 and 9 billion PBMCs. Points the paper makes about the study in general: When several donors were compared, the shared fraction of clonotypes was approximately 5% for naive CD4, approximately 3.5% for naive CD8, 2% to 2.5% for memory CD4, and less than 0.45% for memory CD8. Because the study included only a small number of donors, the genetic and exposure-history diversity represented was limited. Larger estimated clonotype richness was generally found for naive subsets than for memory subsets. Pairwise subsampling indicated that sequencing depth was expected to affect the degree of clonotype sharing among donors. Compared with non-shared clonotypes, clonotypes shared by all four sorted-subset donors had higher generation probabilities. Only blood was sampled, and tissue TCR repertoires likely differ from those in blood. Incomplete sequencing was indicated by rarefaction of sorted-subset datasets, despite the large sequencing depth.

This sequence originates from a man between 18 and 35 years old in good health. The chain uses TRBV19 and TRBJ1-6, with 8 middle bases fitting TRBD1. Specimen: naive CD4+ T cells sorted from blood. The intended sense of this specimen's cell subset or site label: CD45RA+ positively selected. The CDR3 reads CASSSDRGGYNSPLHF. The DNA sequence is TGTGCCAGTAGTAGCGACAGGGGAGGGTATAATTCACCCCTCCACTTT.